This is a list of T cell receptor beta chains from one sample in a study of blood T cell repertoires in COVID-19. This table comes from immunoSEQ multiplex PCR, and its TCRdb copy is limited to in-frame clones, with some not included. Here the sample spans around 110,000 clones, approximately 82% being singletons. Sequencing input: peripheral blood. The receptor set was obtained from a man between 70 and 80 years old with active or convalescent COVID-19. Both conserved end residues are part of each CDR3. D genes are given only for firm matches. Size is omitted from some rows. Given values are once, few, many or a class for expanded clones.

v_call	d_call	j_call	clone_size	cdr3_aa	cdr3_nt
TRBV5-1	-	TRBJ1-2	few	CASSNDGAHYGYTF	TGCGCCAGCAGCAACGATGGGGCTCACTATGGCTACACCTTC
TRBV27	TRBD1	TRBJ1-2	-	CASREAGQGNYGYTF	TGTGCCAGCAGAGAAGCGGGACAGGGGAACTATGGCTACACCTTC
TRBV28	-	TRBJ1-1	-	CASSLRLTEAFF	TGTGCCAGCAGTTTGCGGCTTACTGAAGCTTTCTTT
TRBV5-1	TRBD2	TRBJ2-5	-	CASSLGLAGGQETQYF	TGCGCCAGCAGCTTGGGCCTAGCGGGGGGGCAAGAGACCCAGTACTTC
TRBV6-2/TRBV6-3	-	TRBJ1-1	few	CASSYSRVVGRYSPWPEAFF	TGTGCCAGCAGTTACTCGCGGGTGGTCGGGAGATATAGTCCGTGGCCTGAAGCTTTCTTT
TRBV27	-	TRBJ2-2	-	CASSLVRENTGELFF	TGTGCCAGCAGTTTAGTGCGGGAGAACACCGGGGAGCTGTTTTTT
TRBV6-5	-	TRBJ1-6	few	CASSYSGPQYSPLHF	TGTGCCAGCAGTTATTCAGGGCCCCAGTATTCACCCCTCCACTTT
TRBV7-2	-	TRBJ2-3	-	CASSLPAARWDTQYF	TGTGCCAGCAGCTTACCGGCTGCGCGGTGGGATACGCAGTATTTT
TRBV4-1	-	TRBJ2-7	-	CASSGGYEQYF	TGCGCCAGCAGCGGGGGGTACGAGCAGTACTTC
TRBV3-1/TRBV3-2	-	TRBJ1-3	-	CASSQAPGEGNTIYF	TGTGCCAGCAGCCAAGCGCCGGGAGAAGGAAACACCATATATTTT
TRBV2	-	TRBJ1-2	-	CASNFEAGSGYGYTF	TGTGCCAGCAATTTTGAAGCAGGGTCTGGCTATGGCTACACCTTC
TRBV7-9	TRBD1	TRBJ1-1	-	CASSRQGAGTEAFF	TGTGCCAGCAGCCGACAGGGGGCAGGAACTGAAGCTTTCTTT
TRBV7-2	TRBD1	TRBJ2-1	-	CASSPRDRRGDEQFF	TGTGCCAGCAGCCCCCGGGACAGGAGAGGGGATGAGCAGTTCTTC
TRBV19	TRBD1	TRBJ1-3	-	CASSTQSGQNSGNTIYF	TGTGCCAGTAGTACCCAATCGGGACAGAACTCTGGAAACACCATATATTTT
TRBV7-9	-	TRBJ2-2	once	CASSLAGGHTGELFF	TGTGCCAGCAGCTTAGCCGGGGGACACACCGGGGAGCTGTTTTTT
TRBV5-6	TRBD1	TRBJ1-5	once	CASSWGQGSNQPQHF	TGTGCCAGCAGCTGGGGACAGGGGAGCAATCAGCCCCAGCATTTT
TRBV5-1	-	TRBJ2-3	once	CASSLGGGLDTQYF	TGCGCCAGCAGCTTGGGTGGTGGCCTCGATACGCAGTATTTT